This TCR beta chain was captured in a study of T cell responses to AZD1222 COVID-19 vaccine. On this clone: The antigen is not known.

The method was immunoSEQ multiplex PCR; TCRdb's version includes in-frame clones alone and lacks a portion of them. The sample includes about 72,000 clones, 86% of them seen just once. Notes on the study in general: There were vaccine-associated CD4 TCRs across spike, dominant at 160-218 and 743-854. A mostly white British donor set with more females was recruited, and clonal diversity was possibly underestimated.

Trimming took off 5 bases at V and 4 bases at J, with 6 bases between the two ends. Germline CDR1 is SNHLY and CDR2 is FYNNEI. This CDR3 is built from 12 residues. The chain joins TRBV2 to TRBJ2-1; D uncertain. The material was peripheral blood, obtained on day 0 of AZD1222 vaccination. This sequence originates from an adult in good health. CDR3 residues: CASSKGYNEQFF. CDR3 sequence (DNA): TGTGCCAGCAGTAAAGGGTACAATGAGCAGTTCTTC.